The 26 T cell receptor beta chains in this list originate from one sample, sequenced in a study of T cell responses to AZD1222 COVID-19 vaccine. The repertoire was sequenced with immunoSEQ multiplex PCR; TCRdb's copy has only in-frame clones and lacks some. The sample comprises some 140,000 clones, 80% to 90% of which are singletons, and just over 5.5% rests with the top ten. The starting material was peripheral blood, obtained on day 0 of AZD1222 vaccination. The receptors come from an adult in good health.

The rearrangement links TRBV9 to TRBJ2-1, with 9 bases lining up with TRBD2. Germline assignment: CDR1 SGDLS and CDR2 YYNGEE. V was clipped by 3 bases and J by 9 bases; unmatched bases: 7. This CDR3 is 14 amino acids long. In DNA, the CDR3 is TGTGCCAGCAGCGCAGCGGGGGGTACAACTGAGCAGTTCTTC. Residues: CASSAAGGTTEQFF.

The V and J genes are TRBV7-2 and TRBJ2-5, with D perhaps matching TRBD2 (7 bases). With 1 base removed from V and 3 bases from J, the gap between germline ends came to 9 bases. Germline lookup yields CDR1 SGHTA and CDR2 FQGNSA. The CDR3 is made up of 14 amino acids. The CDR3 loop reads CASSLGGGKETQYF. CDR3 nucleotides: TGTGCCAGCAGCTTAGGGGGGGGCAAAGAGACCCAGTACTTC.

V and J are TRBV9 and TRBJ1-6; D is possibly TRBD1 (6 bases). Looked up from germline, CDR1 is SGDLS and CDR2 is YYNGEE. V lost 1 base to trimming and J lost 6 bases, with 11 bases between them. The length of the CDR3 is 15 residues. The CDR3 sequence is CASSVSQGSNSPLHF. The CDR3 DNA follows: TGTGCCAGCAGCGTATCACAGGGAAGTAATTCACCCCTCCACTTT.

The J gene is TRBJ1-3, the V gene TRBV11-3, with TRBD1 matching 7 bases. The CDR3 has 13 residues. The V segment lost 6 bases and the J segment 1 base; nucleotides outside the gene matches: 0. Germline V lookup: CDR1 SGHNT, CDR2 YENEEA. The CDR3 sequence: CASRQGSGNTIYF. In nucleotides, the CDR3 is TGTGCCAGCAGACAGGGGTCTGGAAACACCATATATTTT.

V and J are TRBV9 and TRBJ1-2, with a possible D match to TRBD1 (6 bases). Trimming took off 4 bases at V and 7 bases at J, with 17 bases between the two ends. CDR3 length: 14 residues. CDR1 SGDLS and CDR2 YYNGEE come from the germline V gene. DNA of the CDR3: TGTGCCAGCAGCCTAAACCTGGGGGGCCTTGGCTACACCTTC. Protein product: CASSLNLGGLGYTF. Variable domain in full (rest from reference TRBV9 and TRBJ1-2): DSGVTQTPKHLITATGQRVTLRCSPRSGDLSVYWYQQSLDQGLQFLIQYYNGEERAKGNILERFSAQQFPDLHSELNLSSLELGDSALYFCASSLNLGGLGYTFGSGTRLTVV.

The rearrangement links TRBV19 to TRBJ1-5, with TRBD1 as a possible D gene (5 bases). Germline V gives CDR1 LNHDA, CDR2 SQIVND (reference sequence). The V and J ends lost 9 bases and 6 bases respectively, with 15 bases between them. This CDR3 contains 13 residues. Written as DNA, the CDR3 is TGTGCCAGCAGCGGGAGGGGTCGTCAGCCCCAGCATTTT. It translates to CASSGRGRQPQHF. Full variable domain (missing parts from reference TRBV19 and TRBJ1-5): DGGITQSPKYLFRKEGQNVTLSCEQNLNHDAMYWYRQDPGQGLRLIYYSQIVNDFQKGDIAEGYSVSREKKESFPLTVTSAQKNPTAFYLCASSGRGRQPQHFGDGTRLSIL.

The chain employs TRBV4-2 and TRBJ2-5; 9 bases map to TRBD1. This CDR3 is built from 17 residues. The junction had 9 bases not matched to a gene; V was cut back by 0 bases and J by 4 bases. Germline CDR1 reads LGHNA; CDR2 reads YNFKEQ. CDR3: CASSQDSAGQGSETQYF. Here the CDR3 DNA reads TGTGCCAGCAGCCAAGACTCTGCGGGACAGGGATCAGAGACCCAGTACTTC.

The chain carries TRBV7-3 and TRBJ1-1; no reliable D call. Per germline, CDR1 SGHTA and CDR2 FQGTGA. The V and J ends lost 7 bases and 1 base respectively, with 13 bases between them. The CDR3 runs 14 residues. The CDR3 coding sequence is TGTGCCAGCAACTATGGGGTAGGGAACACTGAAGCTTTCTTT. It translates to CASNYGVGNTEAFF.

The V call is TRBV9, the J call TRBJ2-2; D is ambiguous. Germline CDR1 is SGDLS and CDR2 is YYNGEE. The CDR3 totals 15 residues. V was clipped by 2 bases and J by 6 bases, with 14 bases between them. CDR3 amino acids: CASSVRAFEPGELFF. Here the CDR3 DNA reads TGTGCCAGCAGCGTCCGGGCCTTCGAACCCGGGGAGCTGTTTTTT.

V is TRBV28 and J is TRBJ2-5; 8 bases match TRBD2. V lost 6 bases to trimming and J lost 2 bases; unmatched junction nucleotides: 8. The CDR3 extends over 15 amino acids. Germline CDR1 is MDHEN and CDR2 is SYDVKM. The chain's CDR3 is CASSPQLAVQETQYF. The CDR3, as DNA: TGTGCCAGCAGCCCTCAACTAGCGGTTCAAGAGACCCAGTACTTC.

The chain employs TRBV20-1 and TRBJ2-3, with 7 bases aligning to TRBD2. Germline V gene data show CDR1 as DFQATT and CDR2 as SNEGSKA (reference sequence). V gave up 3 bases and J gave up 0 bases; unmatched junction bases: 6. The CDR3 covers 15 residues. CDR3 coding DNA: TGCAGTGCTAGTCGTAGCGGGCCTAGCACAGATACGCAGTATTTT. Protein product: CSASRSGPSTDTQYF.

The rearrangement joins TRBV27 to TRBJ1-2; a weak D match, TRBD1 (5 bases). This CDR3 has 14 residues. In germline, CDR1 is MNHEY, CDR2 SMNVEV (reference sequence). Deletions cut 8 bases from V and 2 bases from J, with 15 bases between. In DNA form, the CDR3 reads TGTGCCAGCCGAACCGCTGAGGGGAACTATGGCTACACCTTC. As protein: CASRTAEGNYGYTF.

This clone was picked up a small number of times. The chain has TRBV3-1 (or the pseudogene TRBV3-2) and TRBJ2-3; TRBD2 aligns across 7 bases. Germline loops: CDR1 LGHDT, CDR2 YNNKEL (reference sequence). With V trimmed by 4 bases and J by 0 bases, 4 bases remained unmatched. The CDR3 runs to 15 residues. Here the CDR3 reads CASSLAGSSTDTQYF. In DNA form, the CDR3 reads TGTGCCAGCAGCCTAGCGGGTTCGAGCACAGATACGCAGTATTTT.

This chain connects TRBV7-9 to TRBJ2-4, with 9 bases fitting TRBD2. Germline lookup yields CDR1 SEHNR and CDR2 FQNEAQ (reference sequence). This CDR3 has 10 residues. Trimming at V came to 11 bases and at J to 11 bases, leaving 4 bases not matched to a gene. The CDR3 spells CAGQREVQYF. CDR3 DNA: TGTGCCGGCCAGCGGGAGGTTCAGTACTTC. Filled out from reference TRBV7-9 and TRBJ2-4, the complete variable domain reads DTGVSQNPRHKITKRGQNVTFRCDPISEHNRLYWYRQTLGQGPEFLTYFQNEAQLEKSRLLSDRFSAERPKGSFSTLEIQRTEQGDSAMYLCAGQREVQYFGAGTRLSVL.

The CDR3 spells CASSWNRGSETQYF. CDR3 sequence (DNA): TGTGCCAGCAGTTGGAACAGGGGCTCAGAGACCCAGTACTTC. The gene calls are TRBV6-2 or TRBV6-3 and TRBJ2-5; 7 bases line up with TRBD1. The CDR3 is made up of 14 amino acids. Germline-derived CDR1 and CDR2 are MNHEY and SVGEGT. The ends lost 4 bases at V and 4 bases at J; junction bases unmatched: 6.

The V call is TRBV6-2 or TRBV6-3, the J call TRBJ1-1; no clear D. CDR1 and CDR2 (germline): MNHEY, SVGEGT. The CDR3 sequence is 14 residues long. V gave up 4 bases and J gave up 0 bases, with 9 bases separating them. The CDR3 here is CASSSTPMNTEAFF. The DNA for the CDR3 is TGTGCCAGCAGTTCGACGCCTATGAACACTGAAGCTTTCTTT.

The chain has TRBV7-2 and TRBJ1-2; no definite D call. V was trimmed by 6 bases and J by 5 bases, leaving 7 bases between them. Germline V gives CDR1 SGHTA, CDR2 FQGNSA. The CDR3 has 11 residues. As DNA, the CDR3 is TGTGCCAGCAGTCCGAAGTATGGCTACACCTTC. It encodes CASSPKYGYTF.

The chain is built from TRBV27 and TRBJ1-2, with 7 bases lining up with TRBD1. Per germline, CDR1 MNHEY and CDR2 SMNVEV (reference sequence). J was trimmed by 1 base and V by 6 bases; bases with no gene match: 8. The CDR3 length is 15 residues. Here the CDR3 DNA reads TGTGCCAGCAGCTTGGGGGGACAGCTTAACTATGGCTACACCTTC. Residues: CASSLGGQLNYGYTF.

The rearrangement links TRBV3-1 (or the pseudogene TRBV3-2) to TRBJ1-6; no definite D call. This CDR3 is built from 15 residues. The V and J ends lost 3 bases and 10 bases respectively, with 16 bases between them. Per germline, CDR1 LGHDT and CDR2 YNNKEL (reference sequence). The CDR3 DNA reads TGTGCCAGCAGCCATGGGTCCGGAGAATCCTCACCCCTCCACTTT. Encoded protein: CASSHGSGESSPLHF.

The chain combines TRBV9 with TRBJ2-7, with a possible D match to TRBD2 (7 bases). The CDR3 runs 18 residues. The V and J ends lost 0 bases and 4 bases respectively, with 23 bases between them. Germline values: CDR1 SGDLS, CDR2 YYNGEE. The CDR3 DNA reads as TGTGCCAGCAGCGTAGGCCCGCCCCGTAGGGGGACTATGTACGAGCAGTACTTC. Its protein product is CASSVGPPRRGTMYEQYF.

The CDR3, as DNA: TGCGCCAGCAGCCAAGATATGGGACTAGCGGGGGCGACCCAGTACTTC. It specifies CASSQDMGLAGATQYF. V is TRBV4-3 and J is TRBJ2-5; 14 nucleotides line up with TRBD2. V lost 0 bases, J lost 7 bases, and 4 bases stayed unmatched. CDR3 length: 16 residues. Germline values: CDR1 LGHNA, CDR2 YSLEER.

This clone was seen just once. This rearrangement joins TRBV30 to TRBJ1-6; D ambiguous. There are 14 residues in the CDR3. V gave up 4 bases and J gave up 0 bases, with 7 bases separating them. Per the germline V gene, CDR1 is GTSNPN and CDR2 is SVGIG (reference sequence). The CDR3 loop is CAWNAGSYNSPLHF. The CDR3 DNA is TGTGCCTGGAATGCCGGCTCCTATAATTCACCCCTCCACTTT.

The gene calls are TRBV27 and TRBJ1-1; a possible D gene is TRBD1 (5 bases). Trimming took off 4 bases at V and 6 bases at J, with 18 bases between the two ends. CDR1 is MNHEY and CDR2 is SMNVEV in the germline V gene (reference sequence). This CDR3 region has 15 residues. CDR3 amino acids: CASSSLEKIRAEAFF. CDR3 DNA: TGTGCCAGCAGTTCGCTAGAGAAAATCAGGGCTGAAGCTTTCTTT.

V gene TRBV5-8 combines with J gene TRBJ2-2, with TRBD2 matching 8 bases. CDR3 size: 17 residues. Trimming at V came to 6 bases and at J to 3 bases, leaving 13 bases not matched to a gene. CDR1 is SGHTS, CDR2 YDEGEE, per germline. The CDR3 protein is CASKGAPGLVYTGELFF. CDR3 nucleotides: TGTGCCAGCAAAGGGGCCCCGGGACTAGTTTACACCGGGGAGCTGTTTTTT.

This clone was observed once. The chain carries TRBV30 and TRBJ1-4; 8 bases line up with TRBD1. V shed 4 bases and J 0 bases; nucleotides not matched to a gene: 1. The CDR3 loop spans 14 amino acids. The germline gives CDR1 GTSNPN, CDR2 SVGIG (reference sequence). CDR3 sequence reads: CAWTQGATNEKLFF. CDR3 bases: TGTGCCTGGACACAGGGGGCAACTAATGAAAAACTGTTTTTT. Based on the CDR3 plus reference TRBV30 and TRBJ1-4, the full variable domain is SQTIHQWPATLVQPVGSPLSLECTVEGTSNPNLYWYRQAAGRGLQLLFYSVGIGQISSEVPQNLSASRPQDRQFILSSKKLLLSDSGFYLCAWTQGATNEKLFFGSGTQLSVL.

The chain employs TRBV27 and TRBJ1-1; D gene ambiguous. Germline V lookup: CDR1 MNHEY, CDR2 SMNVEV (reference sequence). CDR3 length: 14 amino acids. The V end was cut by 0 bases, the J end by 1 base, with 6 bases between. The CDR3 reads CASSLSQANTEAFF. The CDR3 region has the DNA TGTGCCAGCAGTTTATCCCAGGCGAACACTGAAGCTTTCTTT.